This TCR beta chain was sequenced during a study of blood T cell repertoires in COVID-19. This clone was seen once. Per the original data handling: Reference gene primer amplification in the assay estimated nucleated cell counts. The protocol was immunoSEQ multiplex PCR, while the TCRdb copy is restricted to in-frame clones and leaves out a portion. V, J and clone size reflect that table, while D and trimming were determined from the DNA. The table includes 220,000 or so clones, less than 90% detected once. Germline trimming cut 1 base from V and 4 bases from J; bases unmatched to any gene: 7. CDR1 and CDR2 (germline): SGHAT, FQNNGV. The CDR3 length is 16 residues.

Material: peripheral blood. The source is a man aged 30 to 45 with active or convalescent COVID-19. V gene TRBV11-2 combines with J gene TRBJ1-1, with 9 positions matching TRBD1. The chain's CDR3 is CASSLGTGVRITEAFF. The CDR3 DNA reads as TGTGCCAGCAGCTTAGGGACAGGGGTAAGGATCACTGAAGCTTTCTTT.